Listed below are T cell receptor beta chains from one sample, sequenced in a study of T cell responses to AZD1222 COVID-19 vaccine. Assay: immunoSEQ multiplex PCR; the TCRdb copy retains only in-frame clones and omits some. The sample has over 45,000 clones; 65% to 80% are singletons. The sample consisted of peripheral blood, taken on day 0 of AZD1222 vaccination. The receptors shown here come from an adult in good health. Both conserved end residues are part of each CDR3. A D gene is named only where the DNA matches it firmly.

d_gene	v_gene	CDR3aa
NA	TRBV27	CASREGYGYTF
NA	TRBV6-5	CASQWEGNQPQHF
TRBD2	TRBV13	CASSLGGSGYEQYF
NA	TRBV6-2/TRBV6-3	CASSYSRDSGNYEQYF
NA	TRBV21-1	CAVELQETAYNEQFF
NA	TRBV5-1	CASSLVGSSGNTIYF
NA	TRBV2	CASNNRRSYEQYF
NA	TRBV27	CASSLIAAFYNEQFF
TRBD1	TRBV2	CASRKTGTGNLEAFF
NA	TRBV5-3	CARSLPPGENDNEQFF
TRBD1	TRBV28	CASRTQGAKNIQYF
NA	TRBV19	CASRLKNYGYTF
NA	TRBV7-2	CASSLVRGSSTGELFF
NA	TRBV6-1	CASLEGGFYNEQFF
TRBD2	TRBV5-4	CASSPRPQLAVNTGELFF
NA	TRBV30	CAWDRSTDTQYF
TRBD1	TRBV28	CASRDQAGTANYGYTF
TRBD2	TRBV20-1	CSASNIISGRTSYEQYF
NA	TRBV9	CASSVAQGGYTF
NA	TRBV6-6	CASSWIPGQRETQYF
NA	TRBV5-1	CASSSDIIYGYTF
NA	TRBV5-1	CASSNERSGYTF
NA	TRBV2	CASRAGGSSYNEQFF
NA	TRBV11-2	CASSPDGLVGYTF
NA	TRBV6-5	CASSSPKGLGTDTQYF
TRBD2	TRBV9	CASSPSGTKSNEQFF
TRBD1	TRBV3-1/TRBV3-2	CASSRTGGSQIYEQYF
NA	TRBV29-1	CSVPAQGGRNEQYF
TRBD1	TRBV19	CASSAATGGGQPQHF
TRBD1	TRBV9	CASSTRDREGSPLHF
NA	TRBV6-4	CASSDSLTESGNQPQHF
NA	TRBV28	CASSTTTGNNQPQHF
NA	TRBV5-1	CASSLGSSGGSPLHF
TRBD2	TRBV28	CASSSWGTSGSMETQYF
TRBD2	TRBV5-5	CASSLGLAGRMEQFF
NA	TRBV19	CASSLGPGPGEKLFF
TRBD1	TRBV5-1	CASSSGPGQGYEQYF
NA	TRBV6-1	CASSEGYEQYF
NA	TRBV3-1/TRBV3-2	CASSQELAVDSGSTGELFF
TRBD1	TRBV2	CASRDSYNSPLHF
TRBD2	TRBV3-1/TRBV3-2	CASSPAGGLFYNEQFF
TRBD2	TRBV5-1	CASSRNRDPSGGEQFF
NA	TRBV29-1	CSAHSGSEAFF
NA	TRBV19	CASSPLSVNGYTF
NA	TRBV6-1	CASSDGTWTLHF
TRBD1	TRBV5-1	CASSPMGQVNTEAFF
NA	TRBV11-2	CASSSSGYGYTF
TRBD1	TRBV18	CASSPPGGTDTIYF
TRBD1	TRBV7-2	CASSLATGGAGGYTF
NA	TRBV29-1	CSAMKWGVANYGYTF
TRBD1	TRBV30	CAGTGDTYEQYF
NA	TRBV27	CASRKNTEAFF
NA	TRBV11-2	CASSSPGQSSYNSPLHF
NA	TRBV6-5	CASKRGKGKYEQYF
TRBD1	TRBV11-2	CASSTYGQGKAEAFF
NA	TRBV10-2	CASSLGGSYNEQFF
NA	TRBV15	CATSGGRGTGELFF
NA	TRBV10-3	CAISGVTSGANVLTF